The present entry profiles one T cell receptor (beta chain) with its context. Its antigen remains unidentified. The data are from a study of T cell responses to AZD1222 COVID-19 vaccine. Using immunoSEQ multiplex PCR, the repertoire was profiled, and TCRdb retains in-frame clones only, with some absent. This table holds just under 35,000 clones, roughly 90% found once. Notes on the study in general: Nearly half of spike-specific TCRs reportedly target variant regions that are unmutated in the B.1.351 and B.1.1.7 variants. The sample set comprised mostly white British donors with more females, and clonal diversity was possibly underestimated. Vaccination with two AZD1222 doses was followed by a rise in Spike-specific TCR breadth and depth. Mapped onto spike, vaccine-associated CD4 TCRs spanned it and were dominant at 160-218 and 743-854.

CDR1 SQVTM and CDR2 ANQGSEA come from the germline V gene. This CDR3 region has 13 residues. With 1 base removed from V and 4 bases from J, the gap between germline ends came to 10 bases. This TCR was sampled from an adult in good health. This chain uses TRBV29-1 with TRBJ1-1, with D perhaps TRBD1 (5 bases). The sample consisted of peripheral blood, taken on day 0 of AZD1222 vaccination. The CDR3 region is CSVEGQGSTEAFF. For the CDR3, the DNA is TGCAGCGTTGAAGGGCAGGGCTCCACTGAAGCTTTCTTT.